This T cell receptor (beta chain) was sequenced in a study of OX40 agonist ivuxolimab in advanced cancers. The trim removed 3 bases at V and 2 bases at J, leaving 14 bases unmatched. From germline, CDR1 is KGHSH and CDR2 LQKENI. This CDR3 has 19 amino acids. Produced via immunoSEQ multiplex PCR; TCRdb's table is partial and in-frame only. Counted here are under 45,000 clones, about 81% occurring once; the ten biggest clones make up approximately 2.4%. This clone was counted a single time. Sequenced here: CD4+ or CD8+ T cells sorted from blood, sampled in a trial of the OX40 agonist ivuxolimab. This rearrangement joins TRBV18 to TRBJ2-1, with 9 bases that match TRBD2. The clonotype comes from an adult with an advanced solid tumor such as melanoma, head and neck, liver or kidney cancer. The CDR3 bases are TGTGCCAGCTCACCTCAAAGAGCGGGAGGAGTTATCACCTACAATGAGCAGTTCTTC. Translating it yields CASSPQRAGGVITYNEQFF.